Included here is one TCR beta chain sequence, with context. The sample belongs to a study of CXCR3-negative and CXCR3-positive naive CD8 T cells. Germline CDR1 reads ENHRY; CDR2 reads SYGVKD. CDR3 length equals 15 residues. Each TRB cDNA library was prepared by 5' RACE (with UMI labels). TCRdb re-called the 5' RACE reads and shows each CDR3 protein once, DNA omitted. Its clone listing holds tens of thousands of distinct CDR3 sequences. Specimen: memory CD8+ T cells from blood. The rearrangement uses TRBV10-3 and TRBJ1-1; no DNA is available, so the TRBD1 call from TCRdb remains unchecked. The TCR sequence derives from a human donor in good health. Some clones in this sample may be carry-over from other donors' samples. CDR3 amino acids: CAISEPDRSVAEAFF.